This record looks at one TCR beta chain sequence and its context. This entry belongs to a study of T cell responses to AZD1222 COVID-19 vaccine. The CDR3 has 14 amino acids. V lost 7 bases to trimming and J lost 6 bases, with 18 bases between them. Germline lookup yields CDR1 LNHDA and CDR2 SQIVND (reference sequence). Sequencing used immunoSEQ multiplex PCR; TCRdb keeps in-frame clones, though not all of them. Of 150,000 to 200,000 clones listed, just under 90% are singletons. The sample was peripheral blood, taken 28 days after the second dose of the MenACWY control vaccine. This TCR derives from an adult who received the MenACWY meningococcal vaccine as a control. This chain links TRBV19 with TRBJ1-1, with no clear D. The CDR3 sequence is CASTPGRYGSEAFF. The CDR3 coding sequence is TGTGCCAGTACCCCCGGGAGGTATGGCTCTGAAGCTTTCTTT. Together with reference TRBV19 and TRBJ1-1, the CDR3 gives the full variable domain: DGGITQSPKYLFRKEGQNVTLSCEQNLNHDAMYWYRQDPGQGLRLIYYSQIVNDFQKGDIAEGYSVSREKKESFPLTVTSAQKNPTAFYLCASTPGRYGSEAFFGQGTRLTVV.